This entry lists 6 T cell receptor beta chains sequenced from one sample in a study of blood T cells in healthy people across ages. PCR was performed a second time for about 7 to 11 cycles using a sample-barcoded 5' primer and a J-beta primer mix. TCRdb re-called the 5' RACE reads with MiXCR, one entry per CDR3 protein. The table includes around 800,000 distinct CDR3 sequences, 53% detected once. Sequencing was performed on blood. The receptors come from an elderly man in good health.

The rearrangement joins TRBV12-3 or TRBV12-4 to TRBJ1-2; maybe TRBD1 (5 bases). V dropped 3 bases and J dropped 4 bases, with 15 bases sitting between them. The CDR3 spans 15 residues. CDR3 region: CASSLSGLGTYGYTF. The CDR3 region has the DNA TGTGCCAGCAGTTTGTCGGGACTTGGAACCTATGGCTACACCTTC.

This clonotype was seen more than once but under ten times. This rearrangement joins TRBV20-1 to TRBJ2-3, with 8 bases fitting TRBD1. J was trimmed by 6 bases and V by 6 bases; bases with no gene match: 23. Looked up from germline, CDR1 is DFQATT and CDR2 is SNEGSKA (reference sequence). The CDR3 contains 18 residues. CDR3 nucleotides: TGCAGTGCAAGAAGGGTTGGGGGACAGGCGGCTCACAAGGATACGCAGTATTTT. Its translation: CSARRVGGQAAHKDTQYF.

The J gene is TRBJ1-5, the V gene TRBV28, with 8 bases matching TRBD1. Trimming cost V 5 bases and J 6 bases; bases outside gene matches: 3. The CDR3 is 13 residues long. Germline V lookup: CDR1 MDHEN, CDR2 SYDVKM. The CDR3 coding sequence is TGTGCCAGCAGTAACAGGGGGAGTCAGCCCCAGCATTTT. Amino acid sequence: CASSNRGSQPQHF.

The rearrangement uses TRBV29-1 and TRBJ1-3; no definite D call. CDR1 is SQVTM and CDR2 is ANQGSEA in the germline V gene. Between the trimmed V and J ends, which lost 6 bases and 6 bases, there was a span of 21 bases. This CDR3 comprises 15 residues. CDR3 protein: CSVLVGPRKENTIYF. CDR3 coding DNA: TGCAGCGTCCTTGTAGGTCCCAGGAAAGAAAACACCATATATTTT.

CDR3 bases: TGCGCCAGCAGCTTACAGGGTTACAACGAGCAGTACTTC. Protein product: CASSLQGYNEQYF. V usage is TRBV5-1 and J usage is TRBJ2-4; D possibly corresponds to TRBD1 (6 bases). TRBJ2-7 explains the end of the DNA better; the J call may be wrong. The CDR3 length is 13 residues. Germline CDR1 is SGHRS and CDR2 is YFSETQ.

For this clonotype: At one end, the junction sequence differs from germline, possibly due to a read error. J is TRBJ2-3 and V is TRBV9; maybe TRBD2 (6 bases). Germline-derived CDR1 and CDR2 are SGDLS and YYNGEE. CDR3 size: 15 residues. This CDR3 reads CASSVEGGTTGTQYF. CDR3 nucleotides: TGTGCCAGCAGCGTAGAGGGCGGGACCACAGGTACGCAGTATTTT.